These 15 T cell receptor beta chains were sequenced from one sample in a study of T cells after yellow fever vaccination. Using its own MiXCR run on the 5' RACE reads, TCRdb lists one record per CDR3 protein. Of about 96,000 distinct CDR3 sequences listed, about 8.8% were seen once; the top ten hold around 16%. The input for sequencing was CD8+ T cells not binding an NS4B(214-222) dextramer, sorted from PBMCs, taken roughly 15 days after the first yellow fever vaccination. All receptors come from a man between 18 and 35 years old who received the YFV17D yellow fever vaccine.

This clonotype appeared a few times. The V and J genes are TRBV19 and TRBJ2-7, with D uncertain. Trimming cost V 2 bases and J 3 bases, with 8 bases left between them. Germline V gene sequence: CDR1 LNHDA, CDR2 SQIVND (reference sequence). This CDR3 is built from 13 residues. The DNA for the CDR3 is TGTGCCAGTAGTATAAAGAAAGGCTACGAGCAGTACTTC. Its translation is CASSIKKGYEQYF.

This clonotype was recorded at least ten times. The chain recombines TRBV3-1 with TRBJ2-1; TRBD2 agrees at 10 bases. Germline values: CDR1 LGHDT, CDR2 YNNKEL (reference sequence). CDR3 length equals 14 residues. V gave up 2 bases and J gave up 8 bases; unmatched junction bases: 3. In nucleotides, the CDR3 is TGTGCCAGCAGCCAACCTAGCGGGGGACATGAGCAGTTCTTC. Translated: CASSQPSGGHEQFF.

This clonotype was detected ten times or more. The chain combines TRBV6-1 with TRBJ2-1; TRBD2 aligns across 12 bases. The germline CDR1 and CDR2 sequences are MNHNS and SASEGT. J lost 4 bases, V lost 7 bases, and 8 bases had no gene match. The CDR3 length is 16 residues. The CDR3 nucleotides read TGTGCCAGCACCAGAGGACTAGCGGGGAGATACAATGAGCAGTTCTTC. Translated, it gives CASTRGLAGRYNEQFF.

The CDR3 region has the DNA TGTGCCAGCATTACCCCCTGGGGGCGGGGGGACTACAATGAGCAGTTCTTC. Encoded protein: CASITPWGRGDYNEQFF. V usage is TRBV6-2 or TRBV6-3 and J usage is TRBJ2-1, with TRBD2 identical over 8 bases. The CDR3 has 17 residues. With 7 bases clipped from V and 3 bases from J, the junction kept 14 bases outside the gene matches. Per the germline V gene, CDR1 is MNHEY and CDR2 is SVGEGT.

This clonotype was recorded a few times. V gene TRBV5-1 combines with J gene TRBJ1-4, with D perhaps matching TRBD1 (5 bases). The CDR3 length is 16 residues. Trimming took off 4 bases at V and 8 bases at J, with 21 bases between the two ends. CDR1 is SGHRS and CDR2 is YFSETQ in the germline V gene. CDR3: CASSPYATDIGEKLFF. The CDR3, as DNA: TGCGCCAGCAGCCCCTACGCGACAGACATCGGAGAAAAACTGTTTTTT.

This clonotype was picked up a small number of times. The V and J genes are TRBV27 and TRBJ1-2; D is unclear. CDR3 length: 13 residues. With 3 bases removed from V and 8 bases from J, the gap between germline ends came to 13 bases. Looked up from germline, CDR1 is MNHEY and CDR2 is SMNVEV (reference sequence). CDR3 in DNA: TGTGCCAGCAGTTTTTCAGTTTCGGGAGGCTACACCTTC. It codes for CASSFSVSGGYTF.

There are a few counts of this clonotype. This chain joins TRBV20-1 and TRBJ2-1; possibly TRBD2 for D (6 bases). V was clipped by 6 bases and J by 2 bases, with 14 bases between them. The CDR3 totals 14 residues. Germline CDR1 reads DFQATT; CDR2 reads SNEGSKA (reference sequence). CDR3 loop: CSAGGRVAYNEQFF. The CDR3 DNA reads TGCAGTGCCGGGGGAAGGGTGGCCTACAATGAGCAGTTCTTC.

The sample holds a few counts of this clonotype. This rearrangement joins TRBV6-2 or TRBV6-3 to TRBJ1-2; TRBD1 aligns across 7 bases. The J segment lost 7 bases and the V segment lost 4 bases, leaving 9 bases of the junction unmatched. CDR1 and CDR2 from the germline V gene are MNHEY and SVGEGT. CDR3 size: 14 residues. In DNA form, the CDR3 reads TGTGCCAGCAGTTCGAGATACAGGGGAGGTGGCTACACCTTC. Translating it yields CASSSRYRGGGYTF.

The V and J genes are TRBV12-3 or TRBV12-4 and TRBJ1-2; perhaps TRBD1 as D (5 bases). CDR3 length: 14 residues. The V end lost 5 bases, the J end lost 8 bases, and 18 bases lay between the germline ends. The CDR3 reads CASSLGRVDRGYTF. In nucleotides, the CDR3 is TGTGCCAGCAGTCTCGGTCGAGTAGACAGAGGCTACACCTTC.

This clonotype turned up a few times. The chain links TRBV27 to TRBJ2-1; TRBD1 agrees at 7 bases. There are 16 residues in the CDR3. Trimming took 2 bases from V and 6 from J; bases not matched to a gene: 10. Germline values: CDR1 MNHEY, CDR2 SMNVEV (reference sequence). This chain's CDR3 is CASSLVGTVFGNEQFF. The CDR3 nucleotides read TGTGCCAGCAGTTTAGTGGGGACAGTTTTCGGCAATGAGCAGTTCTTC.

This chain connects TRBV29-1 to TRBJ2-2; 7 bases match TRBD1. CDR1 and CDR2 (germline): SQVTM, ANQGSEA. V was clipped by 1 base and J by 0 bases; unmatched bases: 5. The CDR3 spans 16 residues. The DNA for the CDR3 is TGCAGCGTTGAAGCGGATAGGGGGCCGAACACCGGGGAGCTGTTTTTT. This encodes CSVEADRGPNTGELFF.

The CDR3 region is CASSPRTRGTEAFF. CDR3 coding DNA: TGTGCCAGCAGCCCCAGGACCCGGGGAACTGAAGCTTTCTTT. The J gene is TRBJ1-1, the V gene TRBV7-9; D not resolved. The CDR3 runs to 14 residues. The V end lost 5 bases, the J end lost 5 bases, and 15 bases lay between the germline ends. Per the germline V gene, CDR1 is SEHNR and CDR2 is FQNEAQ (reference sequence).

This clonotype has just a few counts. The J gene is TRBJ1-3, the V gene TRBV4-3; D possibly corresponds to TRBD1 (5 bases). CDR1 and CDR2 from the germline V gene are LGHNA and YSLEER. This CDR3 is built from 18 residues. Trimming stripped 1 base from V and 0 bases from J, with 16 bases between. This CDR3 is CASSQGDDNYISGNTIYF. The CDR3 region has the DNA TGCGCCAGCAGCCAAGGGGACGACAATTACATCTCTGGAAACACCATATATTTT.

This clonotype showed up just a few times. V gene TRBV3-1 combines with J gene TRBJ1-1, with D possibly matching TRBD1 (5 bases). V gave up 1 base and J gave up 3 bases, with 9 bases separating them. The CDR3 is 14 residues long. Germline lookup yields CDR1 LGHDT and CDR2 YNNKEL (reference sequence). CDR3 DNA sequence: TGTGCCAGCAGCCAAGTGCGGGGGTACACTGAAGCTTTCTTT. Its translation: CASSQVRGYTEAFF.

This clonotype turned up a few times. The CDR3 loop is CASSHGGNEQYV. CDR3 coding DNA: TGTGCCAGCAGTCATGGGGGAAACGAGCAGTACGTC. The V and J genes are TRBV6-6 and TRBJ2-7; the D call may be TRBD1 or TRBD2 (5 bases each). CDR3 length equals 12 residues. Deletions cut 5 bases from V and 5 bases from J, with 10 bases between. Germline lookup yields CDR1 MNHNY and CDR2 SVGAGI (reference sequence).